This TCR beta chain was sequenced during a study of T cell clonality in common variable immunodeficiency. Caucasian heritage predominated among both patients and controls. This CDR3 is built from 14 residues. Germline V gives CDR1 LGHNA, CDR2 YNFKEQ. This table comes from immunoSEQ multiplex PCR, and its TCRdb copy is limited to in-frame clones, with some not included. The record shows around 55,000 clones for this sample, with no singletons present. Study outcomes and limitations: In common variable immunodeficiency, TCR beta chains reportedly carried fewer deletions and N-nucleotide insertions.

This clone was observed at least ten times. What it binds is unknown. Sequence at one end of the junction differs from germline and may be a read error. The read ends 3 residues shy of where the CDR3 ends; the end is completed using the germline J gene. This clonotype was obtained from a person aged 18 to 70 in good health. This chain links TRBV4-2 with TRBJ1-4; 9 bases map to TRBD1. The material sequenced was peripheral blood mononuclear cells. The CDR3 loop reads CASSSRDRDEKLFF. The sequenced part of the CDR3 DNA is TGCGCCAGCAGCAGTCGGGACAGGGATGAAAAA.